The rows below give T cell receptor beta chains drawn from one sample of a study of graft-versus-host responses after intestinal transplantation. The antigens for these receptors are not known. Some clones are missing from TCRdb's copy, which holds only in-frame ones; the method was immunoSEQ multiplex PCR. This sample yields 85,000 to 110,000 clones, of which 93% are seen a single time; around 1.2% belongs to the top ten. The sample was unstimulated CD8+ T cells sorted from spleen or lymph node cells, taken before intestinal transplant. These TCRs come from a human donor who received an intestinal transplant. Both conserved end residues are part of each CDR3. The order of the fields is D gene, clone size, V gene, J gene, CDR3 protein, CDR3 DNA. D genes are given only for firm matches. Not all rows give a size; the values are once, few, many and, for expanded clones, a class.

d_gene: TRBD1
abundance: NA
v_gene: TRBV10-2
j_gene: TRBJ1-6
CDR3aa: CASQQTQGAYSPLHF
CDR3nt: TGCGCCAGCCAACAGACCCAGGGGGCATATTCACCCCTCCACTTT

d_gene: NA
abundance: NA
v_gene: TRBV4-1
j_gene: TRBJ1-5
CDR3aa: CASSQVGAQPQHF
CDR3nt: TGCGCCAGCAGCCAAGTAGGGGCTCAGCCCCAGCATTTT

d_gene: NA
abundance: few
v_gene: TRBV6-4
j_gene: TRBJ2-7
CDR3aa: CASSDGYEQYF
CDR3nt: TGTGCCAGCAGTGACGGGTACGAGCAGTACTTC

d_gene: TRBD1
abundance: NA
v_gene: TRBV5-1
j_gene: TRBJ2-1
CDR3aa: CASGDREGLNEQFF
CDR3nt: TGCGCCAGCGGGGACAGGGAGGGACTCAATGAGCAGTTCTTC

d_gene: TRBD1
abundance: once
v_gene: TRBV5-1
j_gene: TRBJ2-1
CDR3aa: CASSLAQGHEQFF
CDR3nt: TGCGCCAGCAGCTTAGCACAGGGGCATGAGCAGTTCTTC

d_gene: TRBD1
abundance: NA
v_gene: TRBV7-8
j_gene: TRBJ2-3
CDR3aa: CASSSGVQGALYTDTQYF
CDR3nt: TGTGCCAGCAGCTCCGGCGTGCAGGGGGCCTTATACACAGATACGCAGTATTTT

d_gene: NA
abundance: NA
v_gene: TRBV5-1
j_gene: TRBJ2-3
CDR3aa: CASSPLTASSTDTQYF
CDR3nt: TGCGCCAGCAGCCCCCTAACTGCTTCTAGCACAGATACGCAGTATTTT

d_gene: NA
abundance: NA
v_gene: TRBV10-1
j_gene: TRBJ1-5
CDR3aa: CASSEETGPNQPQHF
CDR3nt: TGCGCCAGCAGTGAGGAGACAGGCCCCAATCAGCCCCAGCATTTT

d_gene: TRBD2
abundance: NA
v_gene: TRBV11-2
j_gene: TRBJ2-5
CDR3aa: CASSLLTSSETQYF
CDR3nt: TGTGCCAGCAGCCTTCTGACTAGCTCAGAGACCCAGTACTTC

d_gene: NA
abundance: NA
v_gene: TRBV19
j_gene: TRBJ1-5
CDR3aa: CASSIVRGQPQHF
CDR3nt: TGTGCCAGTAGTATTGTCCGCGGACAGCCCCAGCATTTT

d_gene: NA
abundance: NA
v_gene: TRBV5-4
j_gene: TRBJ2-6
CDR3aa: CASSFGYLSGTGANVLTF
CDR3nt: TGTGCCAGCAGCTTCGGGTACTTATCGGGAACTGGGGCCAACGTCCTGACTTTC

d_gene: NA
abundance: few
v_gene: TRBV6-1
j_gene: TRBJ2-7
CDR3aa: CASSEQWDNSYEQYF
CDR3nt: TGTGCCAGCAGTGAACAGTGGGACAATTCTTACGAGCAGTACTTC

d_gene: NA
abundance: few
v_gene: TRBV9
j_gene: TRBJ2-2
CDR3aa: CASSVAGGAGTGELFF
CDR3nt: TGTGCCAGCAGCGTAGCGGGGGGCGCGGGCACCGGGGAGCTGTTTTTT

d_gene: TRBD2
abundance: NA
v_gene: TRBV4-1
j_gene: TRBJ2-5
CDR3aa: CASSQAGGLETQYF
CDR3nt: TGCGCCAGCAGCCAGGCGGGGGGGTTGGAGACCCAGTACTTC

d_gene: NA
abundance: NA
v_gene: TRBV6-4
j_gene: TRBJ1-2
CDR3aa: CASIPAQYGYTF
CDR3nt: TGTGCCAGCATCCCAGCCCAGTATGGCTACACCTTC

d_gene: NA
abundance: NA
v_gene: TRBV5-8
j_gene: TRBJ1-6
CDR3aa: CASSPGPDSYSSYNSPLHF
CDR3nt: TGTGCCAGCAGCCCCGGCCCGGACAGTTACAGCTCCTATAATTCACCCCTCCACTTT

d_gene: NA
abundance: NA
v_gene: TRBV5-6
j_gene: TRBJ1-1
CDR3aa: CASSLAGQGNTEAFF
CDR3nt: TGTGCCAGCAGCTTAGCGGGACAAGGTAACACTGAAGCTTTCTTT

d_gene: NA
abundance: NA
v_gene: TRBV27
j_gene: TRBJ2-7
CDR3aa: CASSPTAGQRYEQYF
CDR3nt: TGTGCCAGCAGTCCAACAGCGGGACAGCGCTACGAGCAGTACTTC

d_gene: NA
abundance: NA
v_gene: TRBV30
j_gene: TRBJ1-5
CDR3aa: CAWSVRALNQPQHF
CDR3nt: TGTGCCTGGAGTGTACGGGCCCTAAATCAGCCCCAGCATTTT

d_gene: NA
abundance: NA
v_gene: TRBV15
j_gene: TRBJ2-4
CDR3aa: CATSELGLDKNIQYF
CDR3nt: TGTGCCACCAGCGAATTAGGCCTAGACAAAAACATTCAGTACTTC

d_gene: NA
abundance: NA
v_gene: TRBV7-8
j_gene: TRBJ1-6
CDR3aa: CASRGDSSYNSPLHF
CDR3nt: TGTGCCAGCAGAGGGGATAGCTCCTATAATTCACCCCTCCACTTT

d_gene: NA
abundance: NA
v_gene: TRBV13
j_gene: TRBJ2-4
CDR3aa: CASSPRDQNIQYF
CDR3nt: TGTGCCAGCAGCCCCAGGGACCAAAACATTCAGTACTTC

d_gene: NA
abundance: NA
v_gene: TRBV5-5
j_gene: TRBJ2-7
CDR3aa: CASSLWVGITYEQYF
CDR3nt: TGTGCCAGCAGCTTGTGGGTGGGAATTACCTACGAGCAGTACTTC

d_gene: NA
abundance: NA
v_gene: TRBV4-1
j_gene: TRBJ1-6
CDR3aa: CAGGGPSPLHF
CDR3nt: TGCGCCGGGGGTGGGCCGTCACCCCTCCACTTT

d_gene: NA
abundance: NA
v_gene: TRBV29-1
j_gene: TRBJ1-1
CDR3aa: CSAAGGRMNTEAFF
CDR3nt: TGCAGCGCTGCCGGGGGACGGATGAACACTGAAGCTTTCTTT